The 5 T cell receptor beta chains listed next were all sequenced from one sample in a study of T cell repertoires in cytomegalovirus infection. Their cognate antigens are unknown. TCRdb re-derived calls from the reads in MiXCR, one entry per CDR3 protein. In the table there are a few hundred thousand distinct CDR3 sequences, roughly 29% of which are singletons. The source was cultured PBMCs, collected from culture after CMV antigen stimulation. Receptors were obtained from a human donor in good health (CMV status not recorded). Some clones in this sample may be carry-over from other donors' samples.

V usage is TRBV7-4 and J usage is TRBJ1-5; TRBD1 might be the D (5 bases). Germline V lookup: CDR1 SGHVT, CDR2 SQSDAQ. This CDR3 spans 22 amino acids. Trimming left V 2 bases short and J 0 bases short, with 29 bases between. This CDR3 reads CASSLSWLPGCVNRYSNQPQHF. The CDR3 DNA sequence: TGTGCCAGCAGCTTAAGCTGGTTGCCAGGGTGCGTTAACCGATATAGCAATCAGCCCCAGCATTTT.

Concerning this clonotype itself: A junction end diverges from the germline sequence, so it may reflect a read error. V and J are TRBV25-1 and TRBJ2-3, with 7 bases that match TRBD2. Per germline, CDR1 MGHDK and CDR2 SYGVNS. This CDR3 comprises 13 residues. The DNA for the CDR3 is TGTGCCCGCAGTCGTATGGGGGGGAATACGCAGTATTTT. Its translation: CARSRMGGNTQYF.

V gene TRBV5-1 combines with J gene TRBJ1-2; D unclear. Trimming left V 0 bases short and J 3 bases short, with 9 bases between. CDR3 length equals 14 residues. Germline CDR1 reads SGHRS; CDR2 reads YFSETQ. CDR3 coding DNA: TGCGCCAGCAGCTTGGATACGGGAGACTATGGCTACACCTTC. Translated: CASSLDTGDYGYTF.

Ten or more counts support this clonotype. The chain couples TRBV4-1 to TRBJ1-5; D might be TRBD1 (6 bases). The V end lost 0 bases, the J end lost 2 bases, and 11 bases lay between the germline ends. Germline V lookup: CDR1 MGHRA, CDR2 YSYEKL. The CDR3 contains 16 residues. CDR3 sequence reads: CASSQDWAGGNQPQHF. The CDR3 DNA is TGCGCCAGCAGCCAAGATTGGGCAGGGGGCAATCAGCCCCAGCATTTT.

This clonotype has a handful of counts. The chain employs TRBV12-3 or TRBV12-4 and TRBJ1-5; D is perhaps TRBD1 (6 bases). The CDR3 is 17 residues long. Between the trimmed V and J ends, which lost 5 bases and 4 bases, there was a span of 21 bases. CDR3 protein: CASSPRPSTGSNQPQHF. In DNA, the CDR3 is TGTGCCAGCAGTCCACGCCCCTCGACAGGTTCGAATCAGCCCCAGCATTTT.